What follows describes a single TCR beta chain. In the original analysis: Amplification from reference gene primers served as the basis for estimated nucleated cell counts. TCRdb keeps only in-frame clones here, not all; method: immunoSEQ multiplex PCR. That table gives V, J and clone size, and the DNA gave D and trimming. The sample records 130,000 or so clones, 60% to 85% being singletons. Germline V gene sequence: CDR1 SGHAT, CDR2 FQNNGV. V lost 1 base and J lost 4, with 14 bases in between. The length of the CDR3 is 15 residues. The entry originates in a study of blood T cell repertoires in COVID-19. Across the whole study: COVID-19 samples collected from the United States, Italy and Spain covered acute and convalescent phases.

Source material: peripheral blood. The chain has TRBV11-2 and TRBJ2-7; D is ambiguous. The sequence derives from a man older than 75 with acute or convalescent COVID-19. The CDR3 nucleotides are TGTGCCAGCAGCTTAGGTTTATCAGCGATTTACGAGCAGTACTTC. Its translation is CASSLGLSAIYEQYF.